This T cell receptor beta chain was captured by sequencing in a study of blood T cell repertoires in COVID-19. In the original workflow: Reference gene primer amplification gave nucleated cell count estimates. TCRdb's copy holds only in-frame clones and misses some; the assay was immunoSEQ multiplex PCR. The DNA was the basis for D and trimming; V, J and clone size are from that table. The profile covers a few hundred thousand clones, with 89% appearing a single time and about 2.9% taken by the ten largest. Germline V gene sequence: CDR1 SGHTA, CDR2 FQGNSA. Trimming removed 6 bases at V and 5 bases at J, with 18 bases between. CDR3 size: 15 residues. Patients of the Seattle cohort, enrolled during active infection, were followed longitudinally.

Sequenced sample: peripheral blood. The TCR sequence derives from a woman in her 30s with COVID-19, enrolled during active disease. The chain employs TRBV7-2 and TRBJ2-3; tentative D call: TRBD2 (5 bases). The DNA for the CDR3 is TGTGCCAGCAGACGAGTTCTCTTGGCGGGAGATACGCAGTATTTT. Residues: CASRRVLLAGDTQYF.